This paragraph reports one T cell receptor (beta chain). As yet, its antigen is unknown. Treatment specified: roughly 19 received Ad26.COV2.S at low or high dose, single or two shots; roughly 5 received placebo; per-sample allocation not given. It was on day 63 after the first vaccine or placebo injection that samples were taken. The donor was a Boston adult aged 18-55 years. Measured with immunoSEQ multiplex PCR; TCRdb has only the in-frame clones, and not every one. The repertoire holds some 350,000 clones, with about nine tenths as singletons. This sample stems from a study of Ad26.COV2.S vaccination and SARS-CoV-2 variants. At the level of the study: Recipients of Ad26.COV2.S got it intramuscularly, once or twice 56 days apart. Findings of the study overall: CD8+ and CD4+ T cells specific for spike reportedly responded with substantial breadth after vaccination. Comparability of non-spike TCR breadth was observed across vaccine and placebo recipients.

The CDR3 extends over 13 amino acids. Trimming cost V 3 bases and J 8 bases; bases outside gene matches: 4. Germline V gene sequence: CDR1 SEHNR, CDR2 FQNEAQ (reference sequence). The gene calls are TRBV7-9 and TRBJ2-1; 7 bases fit TRBD2. The sequenced sample was peripheral blood, obtained in a trial of Ad26.COV2.S vaccine versus placebo. This receptor was identified in a person aged 18-60 years who received the Ad26.COV2.S COVID-19 vaccine or a placebo. Here the CDR3 reads CASSFGAGDEQFF. For the CDR3, the DNA is TGTGCCAGCAGCTTTGGGGCGGGAGATGAGCAGTTCTTC.